These T cell receptor beta chains were read from a single sample in a study of CD8 T cells in ankylosing spondylitis. TCRdb re-called the 5' RACE reads through MiXCR, storing one row per CDR3 protein. Of 300,000 to 400,000 distinct CDR3 sequences listed, around 20% were seen once; the top ten hold about 16%. Sequencing was done on a sample of blood, either unsorted or a sorted T cell fraction (not recorded which). These receptors came from a male donor with ankylosing spondylitis. Both conserved end residues are part of each CDR3. Fields, in order: J gene, D gene, clone size, V gene, CDR3 protein, CDR3 DNA. A D gene is named only where the DNA matches it firmly. The size of a clone is reported for some rows only, either as once, few or many, or as a class for expanded clones.

TRBJ2-1 TRBD2 few TRBV6-2/TRBV6-3 CASSYRTRGTSRYNEQFF TGTGCCAGCAGTTACCGGACGCGCGGGACTAGCAGATACAATGAGCAGTTCTTC
TRBJ2-5 - many TRBV5-1 CASSLALETQYF TGCGCCAGCAGCTTGGCTTTAGAGACCCAGTACTTC
TRBJ2-7 - few TRBV15 CATSRDAAPAYEQYF TGTGCCACCAGCAGAGATGCGGCACCCGCCTACGAGCAGTACTTC
TRBJ2-1 TRBD2 - TRBV4-3 CASSQDRLAGGYEQFF TGCGCCAGCAGCCAAGATCGACTAGCGGGAGGCTATGAGCAGTTCTTC
TRBJ2-1 TRBD2 few TRBV13 CASSLESPFAGGPYDEQFF TGTGCCAGCAGCTTAGAGAGCCCCTTTGCGGGAGGGCCCTACGATGAGCAGTTCTTC
TRBJ2-7 - few TRBV7-9 CASSTRRDYEQYF TGTGCCAGCAGCACGCGACGGGACTACGAGCAGTACTTC
TRBJ2-2 TRBD2 few TRBV7-2 CASSYRLAGGLGELFF TGTGCCAGCAGCTATAGACTAGCGGGAGGATTAGGGGAGCTGTTTTTT
TRBJ2-2 TRBD1 - TRBV4-3 CASSLQTGITGELFF TGCGCCAGCAGCCTCCAGACAGGGATTACCGGGGAGCTGTTTTTT
TRBJ2-7 - few TRBV12-3/TRBV12-4 CASRSSPKGEAKQYF TGTGCCAGCAGGTCGAGCCCTAAGGGGGAAGCGAAGCAGTACTTC
TRBJ2-7 - - TRBV29-1 CSVSGTQTYEQYF TGCAGCGTATCCGGGACTCAAACCTACGAGCAGTACTTC
TRBJ2-1 TRBD2 - TRBV12-3/TRBV12-4 CASSPLSGSFNEQFF TGTGCCAGCAGTCCCCTTAGCGGGAGTTTCAATGAGCAGTTCTTC
TRBJ1-5 - - TRBV19 CASSIRTGNQPQHF TGTGCCAGTAGTATTCGGACAGGCAATCAGCCCCAGCATTTT
TRBJ1-3 TRBD1 - TRBV7-6 CASSTGQPGNTIYF TGTGCCAGCAGTACGGGACAGCCTGGAAACACCATATATTTT
TRBJ2-1 - - TRBV5-1 CASSSDRNTYNEQFF TGCGCCAGCAGCAGCGACAGGAATACCTACAATGAGCAGTTCTTC
TRBJ2-2 - - TRBV7-2 CASSLPGAGTGELFF TGTGCCAGCAGCTTACCGGGAGCGGGCACCGGGGAGCTGTTTTTT
TRBJ1-1 - - TRBV7-3 CASSLQGLGEAFF TGTGCCAGCAGCTTACAGGGACTAGGAGAAGCTTTCTTT
TRBJ2-1 - - TRBV5-4 CASSLNPRGRRDNEQFF TGTGCCAGCAGCTTGAACCCCCGGGGAAGAAGAGACAATGAGCAGTTCTTC
TRBJ1-4 - - TRBV12-3/TRBV12-4 CASSLSGAANEKLFF TGTGCCAGCAGTTTATCGGGGGCGGCTAATGAAAAACTGTTTTTT
TRBJ2-7 TRBD2 many TRBV5-1 CASSSTGTSDYEQYF TGCGCCAGCAGCTCGACCGGGACTAGCGACTACGAGCAGTACTTC
TRBJ1-2 - - TRBV12-3/TRBV12-4 CASSPDTLYGYTF TGTGCCAGCAGCCCCGACACACTTTATGGCTACACCTTC
TRBJ2-2 - - TRBV6-5 CASSYFAGELFF TGTGCCAGCAGTTACTTTGCCGGGGAGCTGTTTTTT
TRBJ2-7 TRBD1 - TRBV6-1 CASSEATGPRPYEQYF TGTGCCAGCAGTGAGGCGACAGGGCCTCGCCCCTACGAGCAGTACTTC
TRBJ2-1 TRBD1 few TRBV7-3 CASSLSGQDYEQFF TGTGCCAGCAGCTTAAGTGGACAGGACTATGAGCAGTTCTTC
TRBJ2-5 TRBD2 - TRBV15 CATSRDSGLEHPETQYF TGTGCCACCAGCAGAGATTCAGGACTAGAGCACCCAGAGACCCAGTACTTC
TRBJ2-1 - - TRBV5-6 CASSLDRTRSSYNEQFF TGTGCCAGCAGCTTGGACAGGACGAGAAGCTCCTACAATGAGCAGTTCTTC
TRBJ2-1 - - TRBV19 CASSHGILPYNEQFF TGTGCCAGTAGTCATGGGATTCTGCCCTACAATGAGCAGTTCTTC
TRBJ2-1 TRBD1 - TRBV12-3/TRBV12-4 CASRSGQVHLDEQFF TGTGCCAGCAGGTCGGGACAGGTCCACCTCGATGAGCAGTTCTTC